The clone carrying this TCR beta chain was picked up one time. The CDR3 runs to 15 residues. The germline V gene encodes CDR1 SGDLS and CDR2 YYNGEE. Between the trimmed V and J ends, which lost 3 bases and 4 bases, there was a span of 15 bases. This record comes from a study of blood T cell repertoires in COVID-19. Sequenced by immunoSEQ multiplex PCR; TCRdb stores in-frame clones only, minus some. The repertoire holds about 100,000 clones, with approximately 89% as singletons. The chain carries TRBV9 and TRBJ2-3, with D possibly being TRBD2 (6 bases). The clonotype was recovered from a man aged 45-60 years with active or convalescent COVID-19. What was sequenced was peripheral blood. As DNA, the CDR3 is TGTGCCAGCAGCGACCCGGGAGTGGGGGCAGATACGCAGTATTTT. It codes for CASSDPGVGADTQYF. Using reference TRBV9 and TRBJ2-3 for the parts outside the CDR3, the full variable domain is DSGVTQTPKHLITATGQRVTLRCSPRSGDLSVYWYQQSLDQGLQFLIQYYNGEERAKGNILERFSAQQFPDLHSELNLSSLELGDSALYFCASSDPGVGADTQYFGPGTRLTVL.